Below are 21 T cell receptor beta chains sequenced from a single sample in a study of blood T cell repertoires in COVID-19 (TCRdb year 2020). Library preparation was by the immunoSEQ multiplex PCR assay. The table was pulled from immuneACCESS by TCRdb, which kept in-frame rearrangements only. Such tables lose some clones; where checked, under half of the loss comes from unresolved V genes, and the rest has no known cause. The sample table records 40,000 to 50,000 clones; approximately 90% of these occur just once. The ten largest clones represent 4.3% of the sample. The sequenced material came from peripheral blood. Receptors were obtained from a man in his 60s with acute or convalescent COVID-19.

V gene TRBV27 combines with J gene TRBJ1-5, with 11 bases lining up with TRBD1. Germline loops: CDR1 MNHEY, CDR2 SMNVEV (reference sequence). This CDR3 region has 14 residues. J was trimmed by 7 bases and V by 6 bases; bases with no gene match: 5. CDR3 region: CASSPGTGGQPQHF. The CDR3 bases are TGTGCCAGCAGCCCCGGGACAGGGGGACAGCCCCAGCATTTT.

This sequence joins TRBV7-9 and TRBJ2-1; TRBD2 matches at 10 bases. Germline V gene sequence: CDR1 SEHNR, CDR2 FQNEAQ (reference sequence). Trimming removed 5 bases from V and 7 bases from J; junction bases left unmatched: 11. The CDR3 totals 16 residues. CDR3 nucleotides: TGTGCCAGCAGCCGTCGCTTAGCGGGGGGCAGAAATGAGCAGTTCTTC. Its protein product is CASSRRLAGGRNEQFF.

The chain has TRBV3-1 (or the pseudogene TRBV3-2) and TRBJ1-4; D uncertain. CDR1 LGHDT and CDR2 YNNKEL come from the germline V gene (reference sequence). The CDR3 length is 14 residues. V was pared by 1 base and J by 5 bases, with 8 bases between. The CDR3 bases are TGTGCCAGCAGCCAAGGGAGAACCAATGAAAAACTGTTTTTT. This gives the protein CASSQGRTNEKLFF.

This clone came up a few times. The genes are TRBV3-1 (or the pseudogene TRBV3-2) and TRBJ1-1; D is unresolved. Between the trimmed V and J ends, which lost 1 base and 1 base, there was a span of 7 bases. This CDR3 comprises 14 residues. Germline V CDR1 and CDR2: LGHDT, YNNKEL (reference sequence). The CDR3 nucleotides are TGTGCCAGCAGCCAAGTAGGCGGGAACACTGAAGCTTTCTTT. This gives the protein CASSQVGGNTEAFF.

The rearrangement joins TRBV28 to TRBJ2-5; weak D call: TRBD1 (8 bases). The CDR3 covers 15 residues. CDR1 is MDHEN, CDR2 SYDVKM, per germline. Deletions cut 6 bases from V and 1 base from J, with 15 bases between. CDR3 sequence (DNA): TGTGCCAGCAGAGGGGACAGGACTAGCCAAGAGACCCAGTACTTC. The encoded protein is CASRGDRTSQETQYF.

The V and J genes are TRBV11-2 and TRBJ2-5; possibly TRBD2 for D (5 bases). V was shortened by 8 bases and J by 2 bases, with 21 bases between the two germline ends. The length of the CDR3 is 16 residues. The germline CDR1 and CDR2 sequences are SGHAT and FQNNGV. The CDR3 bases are TGTGCCAGCTTAAGAGGACTGACCATGATACAAGAGACCCAGTACTTC. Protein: CASLRGLTMIQETQYF. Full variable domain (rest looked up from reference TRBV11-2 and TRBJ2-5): EAGVAQSPRYKIIEKRQSVAFWCNPISGHATLYWYQQILGQGPKLLIQFQNNGVVDDSQLPKDRFSAERLKGVDSTLKIQPAKLEDSAVYLCASLRGLTMIQETQYFGPGTRLLVL.

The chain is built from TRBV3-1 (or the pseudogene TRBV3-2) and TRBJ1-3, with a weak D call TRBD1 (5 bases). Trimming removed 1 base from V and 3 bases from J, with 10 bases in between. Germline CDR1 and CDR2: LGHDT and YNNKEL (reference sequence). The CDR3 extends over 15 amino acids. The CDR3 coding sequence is TGTGCCAGCAGCCAAGGATTCAGGGTTGGAAACACCATATATTTT. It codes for CASSQGFRVGNTIYF.

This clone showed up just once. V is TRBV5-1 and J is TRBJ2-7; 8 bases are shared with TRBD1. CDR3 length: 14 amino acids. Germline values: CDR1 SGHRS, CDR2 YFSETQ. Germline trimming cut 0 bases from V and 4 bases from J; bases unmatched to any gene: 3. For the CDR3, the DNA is TGCGCCAGCAGCTTGGGGCAGGGGGCTTACGAGCAGTACTTC. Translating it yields CASSLGQGAYEQYF.

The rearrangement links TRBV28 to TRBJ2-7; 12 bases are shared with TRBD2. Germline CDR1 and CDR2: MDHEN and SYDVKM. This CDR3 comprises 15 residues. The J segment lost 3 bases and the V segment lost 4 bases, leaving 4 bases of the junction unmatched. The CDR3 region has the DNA TGTGCCAGCAGTTCCCGACTAGCGGGGGTCTACGAGCAGTACTTC. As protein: CASSSRLAGVYEQYF.

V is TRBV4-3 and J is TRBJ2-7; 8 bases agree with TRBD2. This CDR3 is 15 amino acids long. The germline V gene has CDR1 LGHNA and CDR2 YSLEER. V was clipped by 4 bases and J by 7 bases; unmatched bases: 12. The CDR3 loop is CASSPTRRGAGEQYF. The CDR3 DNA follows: TGCGCCAGCAGCCCCACCCGGCGGGGGGCCGGTGAGCAGTACTTC.

CDR3 protein: CASSPRTGPYEQYF. The CDR3 DNA is TGTGCCAGCAGCCCCCGGACAGGCCCCTACGAGCAGTACTTC. V and J are TRBV11-2 and TRBJ2-7; 7 nucleotides agree with TRBD1. CDR1 is SGHAT, CDR2 FQNNGV, per germline. The CDR3 contains 14 residues. V lost 5 bases to trimming and J lost 2 bases; unmatched junction nucleotides: 6. Variable domain in full (rest from reference TRBV11-2 and TRBJ2-7): EAGVAQSPRYKIIEKRQSVAFWCNPISGHATLYWYQQILGQGPKLLIQFQNNGVVDDSQLPKDRFSAERLKGVDSTLKIQPAKLEDSAVYLCASSPRTGPYEQYFGPGTRLTVT.

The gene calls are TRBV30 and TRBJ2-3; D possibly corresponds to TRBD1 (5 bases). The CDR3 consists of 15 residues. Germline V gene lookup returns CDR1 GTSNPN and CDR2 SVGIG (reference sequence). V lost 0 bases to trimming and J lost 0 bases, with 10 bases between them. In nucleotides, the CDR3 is TGTGCCTGGAGTGTAGGGGCTGCTAGCACAGATACGCAGTATTTT. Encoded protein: CAWSVGAASTDTQYF.

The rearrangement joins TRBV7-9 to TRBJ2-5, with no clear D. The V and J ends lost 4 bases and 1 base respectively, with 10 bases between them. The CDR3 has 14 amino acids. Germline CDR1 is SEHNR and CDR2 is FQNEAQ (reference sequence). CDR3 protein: CASSSDIFQETQYF. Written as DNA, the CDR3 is TGTGCCAGCAGCTCCGACATATTCCAAGAGACCCAGTACTTC.

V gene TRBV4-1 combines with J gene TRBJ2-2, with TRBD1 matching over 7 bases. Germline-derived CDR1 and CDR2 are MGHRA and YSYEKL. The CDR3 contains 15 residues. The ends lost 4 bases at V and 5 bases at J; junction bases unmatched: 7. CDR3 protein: CASSPDRAGTGELFF. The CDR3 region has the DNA TGCGCCAGCAGCCCAGACAGGGCAGGAACCGGGGAGCTGTTTTTT.

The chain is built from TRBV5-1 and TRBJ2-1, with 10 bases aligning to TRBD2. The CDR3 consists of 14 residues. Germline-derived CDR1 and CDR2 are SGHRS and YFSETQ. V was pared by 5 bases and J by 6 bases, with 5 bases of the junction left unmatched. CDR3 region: CASSELAGGNEQFF. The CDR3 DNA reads TGCGCCAGCAGTGAGTTAGCGGGGGGCAATGAGCAGTTCTTC.

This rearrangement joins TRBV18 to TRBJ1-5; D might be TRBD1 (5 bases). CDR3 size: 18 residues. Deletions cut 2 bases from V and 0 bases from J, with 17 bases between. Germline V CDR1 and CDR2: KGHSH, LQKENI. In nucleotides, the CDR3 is TGTGCCAGCTCACCAACCGGGGGGGTCCGAAATAGCAATCAGCCCCAGCATTTT. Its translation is CASSPTGGVRNSNQPQHF.

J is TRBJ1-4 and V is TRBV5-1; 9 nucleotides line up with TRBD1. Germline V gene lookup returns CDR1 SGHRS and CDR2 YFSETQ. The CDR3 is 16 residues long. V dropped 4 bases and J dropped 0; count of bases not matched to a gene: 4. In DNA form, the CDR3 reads TGCGCCAGCAGCAAGGACAGGGGAGCAACTAATGAAAAACTGTTTTTT. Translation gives CASSKDRGATNEKLFF.

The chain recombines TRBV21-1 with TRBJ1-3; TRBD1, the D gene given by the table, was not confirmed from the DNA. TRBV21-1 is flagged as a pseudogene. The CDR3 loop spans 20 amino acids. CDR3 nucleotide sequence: TGTGCCAGCAGCAAAGTCGGGAACAGGGACCTCTTAGAGACTGGAAACACCATATATTTT. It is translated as CASSKVGNRDLLETGNTIYF.

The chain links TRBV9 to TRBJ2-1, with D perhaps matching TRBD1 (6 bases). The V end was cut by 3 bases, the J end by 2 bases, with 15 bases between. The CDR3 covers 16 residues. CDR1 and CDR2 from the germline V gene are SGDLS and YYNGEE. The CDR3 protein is CASSAKDRSTYNEQFF. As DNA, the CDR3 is TGTGCCAGCAGCGCCAAAGACAGGTCAACCTACAATGAGCAGTTCTTC.

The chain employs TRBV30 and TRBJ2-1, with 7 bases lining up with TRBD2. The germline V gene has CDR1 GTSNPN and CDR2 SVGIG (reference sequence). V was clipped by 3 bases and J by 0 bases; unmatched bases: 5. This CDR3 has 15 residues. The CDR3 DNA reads TGTGCCTGGAGGTTGTGGGGGGGCTCCTACAATGAGCAGTTCTTC. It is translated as CAWRLWGGSYNEQFF.

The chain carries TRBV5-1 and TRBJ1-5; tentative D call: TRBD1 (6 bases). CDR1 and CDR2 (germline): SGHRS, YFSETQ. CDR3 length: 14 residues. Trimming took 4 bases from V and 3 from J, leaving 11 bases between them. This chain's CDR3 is CASSAGQPNQPQHF. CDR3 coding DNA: TGCGCCAGCAGCGCAGGACAGCCCAATCAGCCCCAGCATTTT.